This T cell receptor (beta chain) was captured by sequencing in a study of human T cells and chemical hapten exposure. Time point: patch test 3, about 24 weeks after DPC sensitization. Treatment denoted: therapeutic diphenylcyclopropenone sensitization with weekly scalp DPC. There are many counts of this clonotype. The CDR3 has 14 amino acids. Germline assignment: CDR1 SGHRS and CDR2 YFSETQ. V was clipped by 0 bases and J by 4 bases, with 10 bases between them. MiXCR, run by TCRdb on the RACE reads, gives a single entry per CDR3 protein. The sample contains approximately 30,000 distinct CDR3 sequences, 5% to 6.5% of which appear only once.

This receptor was identified in a man under 40 with alopecia areata. Some clones in this sample may be carry-over from other donors' samples. The chain employs TRBV5-1 and TRBJ1-1, with unresolved D. The specimen was whole blood, collected in connection with sensitization to the hapten diphenylcyclopropenone (DPC). The CDR3 DNA is TGCGCCAGCAGCTTGGAAGCAGTTACCACTGAAGCTTTCTTT. As protein: CASSLEAVTTEAFF.